This TCR beta chain was sequenced during a study of radiotherapy plus CTLA-4 blockade in lung cancer. Study context: Across the patients, objective responses occurred in 18%, and disease control in 30% to 40%.

Focal radiation was given together with CTLA-4 blockade (ipilimumab) to patients with chemo-refractory metastatic non-small-cell lung cancer. This clone occurred once. Its specificity is unknown. Assay used: immunoSEQ multiplex PCR; TCRdb lists only in-frame clones, some missing. The profile shows 75,000 to 80,000 clones, 70% to 90% of them singletons. The study, taken as a whole, reports: Clones derived from tumor TCRs expanded in blood after radiotherapy plus ipilimumab. Reports identified early blood T cell clone dynamics, with interferon-beta, as the best response predictor.

The sample was peripheral blood, taken from a patient treated with radiotherapy plus ipilimumab. The TCR was taken from a human donor with non-small cell lung cancer who had stable disease on radiotherapy plus ipilimumab.

CDR3: CASSQESGPTYEQYF. In nucleotides, the CDR3 is TGCGCCAGCAGCCAAGAATCAGGGCCCACCTACGAGCAGTACTTC. This chain joins TRBV4-1 and TRBJ2-7; a weak D match, TRBD1 (5 bases). V was shortened by 0 bases and J by 2 bases, with 11 bases between the two germline ends. Germline CDR1 is MGHRA and CDR2 is YSYEKL. The CDR3 has 15 amino acids.